The clone carrying this T cell receptor (beta chain) has a handful of counts. Antigen specificity is unknown. This CDR3 is built from 15 residues. The germline V gene encodes CDR1 SGHVS and CDR2 FNYEAQ. V was cut by 5 bases and J by 3 bases, with 15 bases left in between. The sample belongs to a study of post-analysis software for immune sequencing data. Unique molecular identifiers were present in the TCR beta cDNA libraries. Each CDR3 protein gets one entry after TCRdb re-called the PCR reads with MiXCR. This table holds under 650,000 distinct CDR3 sequences, 44% found once. Study-wide results and caveats: Elevated frequency relative to controls characterized four or five TRBV segments in patients, TRBV5-6, TRBV5-1 and TRBV20-1 among them.

What was sequenced was blood. The rearrangement joins TRBV7-6 to TRBJ2-3; D perhaps matches TRBD2 (5 bases). The TCR was taken from a girl under 18 with multiple sclerosis. CDR3 amino acids: CASSPRGGSTDTQYF. The CDR3 nucleotides are TGTGCCAGCAGCCCCCGCGGCGGGTCTACAGATACGCAGTATTTT.